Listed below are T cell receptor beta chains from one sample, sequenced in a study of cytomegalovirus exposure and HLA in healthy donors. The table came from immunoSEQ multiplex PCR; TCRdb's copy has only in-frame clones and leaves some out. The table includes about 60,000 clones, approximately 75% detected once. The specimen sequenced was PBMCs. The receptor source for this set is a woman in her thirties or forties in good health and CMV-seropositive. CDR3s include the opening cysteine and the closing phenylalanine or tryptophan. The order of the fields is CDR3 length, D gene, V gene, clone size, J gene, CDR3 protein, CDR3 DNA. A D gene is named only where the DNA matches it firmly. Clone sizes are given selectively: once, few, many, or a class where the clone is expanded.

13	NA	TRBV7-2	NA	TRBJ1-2	CASSLVTDYGYTF	TGTGCCAGCAGCTTAGTCACAGACTATGGCTACACCTTC
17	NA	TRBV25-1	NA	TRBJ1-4	CASSKLYSGQRGEKLFF	TGTGCCAGCAGTAAACTATATTCAGGACAGCGAGGCGAAAAACTGTTTTTT
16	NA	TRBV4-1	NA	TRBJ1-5	CASSQGGHFTNQPQHF	TGCGCCAGCAGCCAAGGTGGACACTTCACTAATCAGCCCCAGCATTTT
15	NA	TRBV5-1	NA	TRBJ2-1	CASREAGERYNEQFF	TGCGCCAGCAGAGAGGCAGGGGAGAGGTACAATGAGCAGTTCTTC
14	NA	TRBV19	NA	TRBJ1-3	CASSTTYSGNTIYF	TGTGCCAGTAGTACCACATACTCTGGAAACACCATATATTTT
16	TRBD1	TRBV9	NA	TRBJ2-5	CASSTSTGGNQETQYF	TGTGCCAGCAGCACCTCGACAGGGGGGAACCAAGAGACCCAGTACTTC
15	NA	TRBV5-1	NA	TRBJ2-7	CASSQTTGRYPEQYF	TGCGCCAGCAGCCAGACGACAGGAAGGTACCCCGAGCAGTACTTC
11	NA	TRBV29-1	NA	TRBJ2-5	CSVGFGETQYF	TGCAGCGTTGGGTTCGGGGAGACCCAGTACTTC
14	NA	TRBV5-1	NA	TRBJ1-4	CASSFAAGNEKLFF	TGCGCCAGCAGCTTTGCGGCGGGTAATGAAAAGCTGTTTTTT
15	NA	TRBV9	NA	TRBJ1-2	CASSPRGYRGYGYTF	TGTGCCAGCAGCCCGAGGGGGTATCGGGGCTATGGCTACACCTTC
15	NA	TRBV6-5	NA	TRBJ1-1	CASSYTDRPNTEAFF	TGTGCCAGCAGTTACACCGACAGACCGAACACTGAAGCTTTCTTT
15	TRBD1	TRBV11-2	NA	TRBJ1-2	CASSPQGSSSRVYTF	TGTGCCAGCAGCCCACAGGGGAGTTCGAGTAGGGTCTACACCTTC
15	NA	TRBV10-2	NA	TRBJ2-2	CASTGGGSNTGELFF	TGCGCCAGCACTGGAGGAGGAAGCAACACCGGGGAGCTGTTTTTT
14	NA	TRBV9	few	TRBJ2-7	CASSVGRGDYEQYF	TGTGCCAGCAGCGTAGGCAGGGGGGACTACGAGCAGTACTTC
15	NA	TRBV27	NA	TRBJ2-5	CASSSRVAAKETQYF	TGTGCCAGCAGTTCCCGGGTAGCGGCAAAAGAGACCCAGTACTTC
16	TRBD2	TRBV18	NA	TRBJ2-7	CASSPPAGNGTYEQYF	TGTGCCAGCTCACCACCAGCGGGGAATGGGACCTACGAGCAGTACTTC
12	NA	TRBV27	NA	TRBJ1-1	CASREMNTEAFF	TGTGCCAGCAGGGAGATGAACACTGAAGCTTTCTTT
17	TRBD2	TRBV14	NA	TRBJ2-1	CASSQGRRRRGGDEQFF	TGTGCCAGCAGCCAAGGGCGTCGAAGGCGGGGGGGCGATGAGCAGTTCTTC
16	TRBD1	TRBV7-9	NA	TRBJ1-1	CASSPPTGGAGTEAFF	TGTGCCAGCAGCCCACCAACAGGGGGCGCGGGAACTGAAGCTTTCTTT
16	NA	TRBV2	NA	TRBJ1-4	CASHGGLLGTNEKLFF	TGTGCCAGCCACGGGGGTCTGTTAGGAACTAATGAAAAACTGTTTTTT
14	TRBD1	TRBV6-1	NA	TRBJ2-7	CASSLRDRVYEQYF	TGTGCCAGCAGTCTCCGGGACAGGGTTTACGAGCAGTACTTC
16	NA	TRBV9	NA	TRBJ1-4	CASSVDTGLANEKLFF	TGTGCCAGCAGCGTCGATACAGGGCTGGCTAATGAAAAACTGTTTTTT
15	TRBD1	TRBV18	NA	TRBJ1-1	CASSPDGTGVAEAFF	TGTGCCAGCTCACCCGACGGGACAGGGGTCGCTGAAGCTTTCTTT
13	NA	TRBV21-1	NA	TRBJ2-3	CASSKRGADTQYF	TGTGCCAGCAGCAAAAGGGGCGCAGATACGCAGTATTTT
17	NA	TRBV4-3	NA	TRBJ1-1	CASSQDLIAGAPPEAFF	TGCGCCAGCAGCCAAGATCTGATCGCAGGGGCCCCACCTGAAGCTTTCTTT
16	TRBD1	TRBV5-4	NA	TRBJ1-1	CASSGGTGIEGTEAFF	TGTGCCAGCAGCGGCGGGACAGGGATTGAAGGCACTGAAGCTTTCTTT
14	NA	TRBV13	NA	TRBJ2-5	CASSSLSGKETQYF	TGTGCCAGCAGCTCTTTGTCGGGTAAAGAGACCCAGTACTTC
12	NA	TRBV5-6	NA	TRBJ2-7	CASSFGDYEQYF	TGTGCCAGCAGCTTCGGGGACTACGAGCAGTACTTC
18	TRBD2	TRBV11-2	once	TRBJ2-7	CASSLDRYWGGGVSEQYF	TGTGCCAGCAGCTTAGATCGATACTGGGGCGGGGGGGTGTCCGAGCAGTACTTC
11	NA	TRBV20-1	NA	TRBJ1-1	CSATGNTEAFF	TGCAGTGCTACAGGGAACACTGAAGCTTTCTTT
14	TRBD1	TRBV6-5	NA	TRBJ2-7	CASSYRDRGYEQYF	TGTGCCAGCAGTTACCGGGACAGGGGGTACGAGCAGTACTTC